The clone carrying this T cell receptor beta chain was seen repeatedly, ten times or more. Via MiXCR, TCRdb re-called the reads, giving one row per CDR3 protein. The table records some 180,000 distinct CDR3 sequences, roughly 9.8% of them present only once. This entry is derived from a study of T cell repertoires in cytomegalovirus infection. On the study more broadly: Public TCR beta signatures indicated both CMV infection and matching HLA type.

CDR3 length: 11 amino acids. Trimming shortened V by 5 bases and J by 3 bases, and 4 bases separated the two germline ends. Germline lookup yields CDR1 MNHEY and CDR2 SVGEGT. The sample taken for sequencing was PBMCs. The origin of this receptor is a human donor in good health (CMV status not recorded). Some clones in this sample may be carry-over from other donors' samples. V gene TRBV6-2 or TRBV6-3 combines with J gene TRBJ2-5; D not resolved. CDR3 amino acids: CASSHKETQYF. Here the CDR3 DNA reads TGTGCCAGCAGTCATAAAGAGACCCAGTACTTC.